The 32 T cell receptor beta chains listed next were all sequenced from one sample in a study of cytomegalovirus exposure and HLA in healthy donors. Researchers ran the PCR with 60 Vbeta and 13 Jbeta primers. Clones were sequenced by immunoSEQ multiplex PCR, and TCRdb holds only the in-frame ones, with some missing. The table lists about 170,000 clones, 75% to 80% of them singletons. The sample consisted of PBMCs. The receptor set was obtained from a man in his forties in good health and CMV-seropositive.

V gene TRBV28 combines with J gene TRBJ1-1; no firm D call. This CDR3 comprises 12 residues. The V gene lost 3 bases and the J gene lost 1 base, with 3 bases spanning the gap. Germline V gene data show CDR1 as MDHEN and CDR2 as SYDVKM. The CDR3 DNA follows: TGTGCCAGCAGTTTGGCGAACACTGAAGCTTTCTTT. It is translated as CASSLANTEAFF.

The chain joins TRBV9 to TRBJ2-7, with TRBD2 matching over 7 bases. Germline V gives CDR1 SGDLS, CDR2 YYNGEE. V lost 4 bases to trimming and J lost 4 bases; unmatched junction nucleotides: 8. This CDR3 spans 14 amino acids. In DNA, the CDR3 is TGTGCCAGCAGCTCAGCGGGGACGCCATACGAGCAGTACTTC. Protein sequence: CASSSAGTPYEQYF.

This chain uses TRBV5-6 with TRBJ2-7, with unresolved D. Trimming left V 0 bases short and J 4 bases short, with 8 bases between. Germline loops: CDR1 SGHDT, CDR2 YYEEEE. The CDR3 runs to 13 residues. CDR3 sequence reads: CASSLGGPYEQYF. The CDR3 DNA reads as TGTGCCAGCAGCTTGGGCGGTCCGTACGAGCAGTACTTC.

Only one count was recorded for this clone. This CDR3 reads CASSGKSGRRGEQFF. CDR3 sequence (DNA): TGTGCCAGCAGTGGAAAGAGCGGGAGAAGGGGTGAGCAGTTCTTC. The chain combines TRBV2 with TRBJ2-1; 8 positions match TRBD2. V trimming: 4 bases; J trimming: 9 bases; junction bases outside the gene matches: 11. The CDR3 spans 15 residues. Germline CDR1 SNHLY, CDR2 FYNNEI.

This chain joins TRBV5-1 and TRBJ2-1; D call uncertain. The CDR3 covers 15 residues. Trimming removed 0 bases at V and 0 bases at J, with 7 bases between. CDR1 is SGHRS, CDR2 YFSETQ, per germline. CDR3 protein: CASSLVADSYNEQFF. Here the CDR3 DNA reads TGCGCCAGCAGCTTGGTGGCGGACTCCTACAATGAGCAGTTCTTC.

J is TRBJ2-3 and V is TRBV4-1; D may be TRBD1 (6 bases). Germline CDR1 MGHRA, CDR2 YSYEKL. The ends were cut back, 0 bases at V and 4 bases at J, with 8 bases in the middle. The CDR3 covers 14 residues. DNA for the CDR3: TGCGCCAGCAGCCAAGATCAGGGGCCAGATACGCAGTATTTT. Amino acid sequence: CASSQDQGPDTQYF.

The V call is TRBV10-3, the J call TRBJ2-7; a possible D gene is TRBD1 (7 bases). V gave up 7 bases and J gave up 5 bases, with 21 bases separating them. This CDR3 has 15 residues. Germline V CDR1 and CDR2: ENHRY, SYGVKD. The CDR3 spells CAITRGGGGGHEQYF. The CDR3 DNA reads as TGTGCCATCACCCGAGGGGGAGGAGGGGGCCACGAGCAGTACTTC.

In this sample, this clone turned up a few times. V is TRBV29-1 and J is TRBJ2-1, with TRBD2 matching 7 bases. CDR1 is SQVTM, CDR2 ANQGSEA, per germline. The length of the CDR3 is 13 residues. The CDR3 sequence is CSIGGSSYNEQFF. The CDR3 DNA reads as TGCAGTATAGGCGGGAGCTCCTACAATGAGCAGTTCTTC.

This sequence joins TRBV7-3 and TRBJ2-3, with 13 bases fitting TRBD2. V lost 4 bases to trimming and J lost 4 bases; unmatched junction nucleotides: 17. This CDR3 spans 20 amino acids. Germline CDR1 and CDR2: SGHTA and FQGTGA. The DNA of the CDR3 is TGTGCCAGCAGCTCCATAGGACTAGCGGGAGACCCCTTGCCCCCAGATACGCAGTATTTT. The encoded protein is CASSSIGLAGDPLPPDTQYF.

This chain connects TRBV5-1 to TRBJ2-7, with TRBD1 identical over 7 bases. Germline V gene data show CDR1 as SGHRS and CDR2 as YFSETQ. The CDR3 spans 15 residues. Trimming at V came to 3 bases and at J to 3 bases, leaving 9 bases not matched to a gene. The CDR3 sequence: CASSSAQGLGYEQYF. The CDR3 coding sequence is TGCGCCAGCAGCTCCGCACAGGGGTTGGGCTACGAGCAGTACTTC.

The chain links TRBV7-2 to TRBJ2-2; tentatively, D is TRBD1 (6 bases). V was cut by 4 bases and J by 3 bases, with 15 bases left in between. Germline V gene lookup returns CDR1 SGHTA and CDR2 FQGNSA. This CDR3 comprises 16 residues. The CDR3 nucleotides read TGTGCCAGCAGCTCAACCGCAGGGGTCTACACCGGGGAGCTGTTTTTT. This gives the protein CASSSTAGVYTGELFF. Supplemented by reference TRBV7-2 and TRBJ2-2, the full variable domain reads GAGVSQSPSNKVTEKGKDVELRCDPISGHTALYWYRQSLGQGLEFLIYFQGNSAPDKSGLPSDRFSAERTGGSVSTLTIQRTQQEDSAVYLCASSSTAGVYTGELFFGEGSRLTVL.

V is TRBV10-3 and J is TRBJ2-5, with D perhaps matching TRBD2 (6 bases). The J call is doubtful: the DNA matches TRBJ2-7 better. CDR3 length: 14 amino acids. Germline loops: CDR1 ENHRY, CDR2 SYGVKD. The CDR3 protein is CATQRGGAHYEQYF. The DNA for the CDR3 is TGTGCCACCCAGAGGGGCGGGGCTCACTACGAGCAGTACTTC.

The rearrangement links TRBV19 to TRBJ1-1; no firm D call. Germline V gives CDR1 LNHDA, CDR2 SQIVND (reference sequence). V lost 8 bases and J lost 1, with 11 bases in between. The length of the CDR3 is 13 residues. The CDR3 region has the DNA TGTGCCAGTCGGGAGCGAGGGAACACTGAAGCTTTCTTT. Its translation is CASRERGNTEAFF.

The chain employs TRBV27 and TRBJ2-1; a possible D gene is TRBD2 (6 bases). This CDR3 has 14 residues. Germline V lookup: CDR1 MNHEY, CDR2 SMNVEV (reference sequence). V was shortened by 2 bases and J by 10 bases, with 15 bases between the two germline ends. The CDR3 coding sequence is TGTGCCAGCAGTTTACTCGGGACTCCCGGAGAGCAGTTCTTC. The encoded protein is CASSLLGTPGEQFF.

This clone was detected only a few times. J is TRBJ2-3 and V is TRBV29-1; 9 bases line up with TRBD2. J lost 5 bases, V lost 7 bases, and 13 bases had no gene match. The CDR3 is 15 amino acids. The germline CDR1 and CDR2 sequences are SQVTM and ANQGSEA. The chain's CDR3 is CSAWIVAGAGDTQYF. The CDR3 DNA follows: TGCAGCGCGTGGATAGTAGCGGGAGCCGGAGATACGCAGTATTTT.

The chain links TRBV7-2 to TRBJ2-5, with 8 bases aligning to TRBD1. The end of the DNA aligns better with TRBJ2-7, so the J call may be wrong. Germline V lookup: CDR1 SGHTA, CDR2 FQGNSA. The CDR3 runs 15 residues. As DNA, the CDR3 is TGTGCCAGCAGCTCTGGGACAGGCGTCTCCTACGAGCAGTACTTC. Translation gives CASSSGTGVSYEQYF.

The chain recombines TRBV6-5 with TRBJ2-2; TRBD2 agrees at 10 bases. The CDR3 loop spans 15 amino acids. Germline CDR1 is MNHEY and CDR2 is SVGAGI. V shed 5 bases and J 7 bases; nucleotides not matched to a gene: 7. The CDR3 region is CASSRASGSFGELFF. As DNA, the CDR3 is TGTGCCAGCAGTCGGGCTAGCGGGAGTTTCGGGGAGCTGTTTTTT.

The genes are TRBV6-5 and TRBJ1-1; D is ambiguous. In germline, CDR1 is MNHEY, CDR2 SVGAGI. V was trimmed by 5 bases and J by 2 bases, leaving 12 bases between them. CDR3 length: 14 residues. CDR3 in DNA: TGTGCCAGCAGTCGCCCGACATCCAACACTGAAGCTTTCTTT. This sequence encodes CASSRPTSNTEAFF.

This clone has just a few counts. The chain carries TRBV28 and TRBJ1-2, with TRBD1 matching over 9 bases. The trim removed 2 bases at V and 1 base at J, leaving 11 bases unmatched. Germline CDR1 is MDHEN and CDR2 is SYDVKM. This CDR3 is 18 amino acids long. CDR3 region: CASSLVGEGTGSNYGYTF. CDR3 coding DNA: TGTGCCAGCAGTTTAGTAGGCGAGGGGACAGGGAGTAACTATGGCTACACCTTC.

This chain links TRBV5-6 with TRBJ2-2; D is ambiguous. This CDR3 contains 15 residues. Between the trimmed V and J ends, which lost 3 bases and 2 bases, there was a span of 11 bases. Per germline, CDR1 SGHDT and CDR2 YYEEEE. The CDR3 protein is CASSYGSFNTGELFF. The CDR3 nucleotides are TGTGCCAGCAGCTACGGGTCCTTTAACACCGGGGAGCTGTTTTTT.

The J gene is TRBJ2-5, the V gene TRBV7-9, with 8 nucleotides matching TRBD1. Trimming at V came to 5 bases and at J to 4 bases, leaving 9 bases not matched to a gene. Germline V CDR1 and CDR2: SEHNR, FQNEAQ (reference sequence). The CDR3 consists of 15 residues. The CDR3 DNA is TGTGCCAGCAGCATCAGGGGGCACTATCCAGAGACCCAGTACTTC. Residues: CASSIRGHYPETQYF.

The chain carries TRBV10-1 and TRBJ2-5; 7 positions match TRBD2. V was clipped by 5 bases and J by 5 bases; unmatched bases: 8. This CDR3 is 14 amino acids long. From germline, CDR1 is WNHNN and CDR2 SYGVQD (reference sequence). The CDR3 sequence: CASSNPGGEETQYF. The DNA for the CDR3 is TGCGCCAGCAGTAACCCGGGAGGCGAGGAGACCCAGTACTTC.

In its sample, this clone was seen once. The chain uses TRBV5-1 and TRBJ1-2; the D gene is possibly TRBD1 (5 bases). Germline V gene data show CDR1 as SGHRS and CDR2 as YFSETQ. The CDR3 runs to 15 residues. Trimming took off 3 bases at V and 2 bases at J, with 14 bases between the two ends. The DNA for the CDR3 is TGCGCCAGCAGCTCGACCGGGACTGCGAACTATGGCTACACCTTC. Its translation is CASSSTGTANYGYTF.

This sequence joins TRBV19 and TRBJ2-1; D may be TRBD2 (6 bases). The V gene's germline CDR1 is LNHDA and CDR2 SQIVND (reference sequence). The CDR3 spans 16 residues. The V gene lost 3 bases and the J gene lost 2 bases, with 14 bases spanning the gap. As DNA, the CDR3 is TGTGCCAGTAGTATGACCGGACTATCGACCTACAATGAGCAGTTCTTC. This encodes CASSMTGLSTYNEQFF.

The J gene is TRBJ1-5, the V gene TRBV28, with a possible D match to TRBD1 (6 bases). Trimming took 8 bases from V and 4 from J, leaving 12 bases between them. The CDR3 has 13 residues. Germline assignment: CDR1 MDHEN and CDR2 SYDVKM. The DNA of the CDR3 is TGTGCCAGCTTGAGACAGGTGAATCAGCCCCAGCATTTT. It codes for CASLRQVNQPQHF.

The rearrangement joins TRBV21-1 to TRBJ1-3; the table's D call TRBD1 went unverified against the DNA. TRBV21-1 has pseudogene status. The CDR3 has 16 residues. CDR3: CASSKEEGVEGNTIYF. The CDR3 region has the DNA TGTGCCAGCAGCAAAGAAGAGGGGGTGGAAGGAAACACCATATATTTT.

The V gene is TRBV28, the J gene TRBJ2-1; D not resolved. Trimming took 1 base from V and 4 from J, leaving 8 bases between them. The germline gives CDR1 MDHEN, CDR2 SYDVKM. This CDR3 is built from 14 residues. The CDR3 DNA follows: TGTGCCAGCAGTTTATTCCCAGGTTACAATGAGCAGTTCTTC. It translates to CASSLFPGYNEQFF.

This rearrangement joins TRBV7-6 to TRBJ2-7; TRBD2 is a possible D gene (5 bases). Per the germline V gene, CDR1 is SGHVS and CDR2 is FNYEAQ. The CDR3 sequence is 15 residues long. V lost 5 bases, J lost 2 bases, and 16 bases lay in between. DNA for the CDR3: TGTGCCAGCAGCCCCGCGATTAGCGACGCCTACGAGCAGTACTTC. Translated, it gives CASSPAISDAYEQYF.

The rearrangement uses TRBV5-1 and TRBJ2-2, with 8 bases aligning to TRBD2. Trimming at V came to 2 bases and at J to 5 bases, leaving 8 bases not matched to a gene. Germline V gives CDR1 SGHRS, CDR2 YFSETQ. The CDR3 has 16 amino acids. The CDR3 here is CASSLTGTRGTGELFF. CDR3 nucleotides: TGCGCCAGCAGCTTAACCGGGACTAGGGGAACCGGGGAGCTGTTTTTT.

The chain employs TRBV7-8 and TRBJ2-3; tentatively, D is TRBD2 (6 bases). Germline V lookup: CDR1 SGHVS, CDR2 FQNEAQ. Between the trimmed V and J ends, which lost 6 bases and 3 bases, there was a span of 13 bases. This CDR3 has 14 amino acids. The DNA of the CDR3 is TGTGCCAGCAGTCGACTTGGAGGGACAGATACGCAGTATTTT. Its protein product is CASSRLGGTDTQYF.

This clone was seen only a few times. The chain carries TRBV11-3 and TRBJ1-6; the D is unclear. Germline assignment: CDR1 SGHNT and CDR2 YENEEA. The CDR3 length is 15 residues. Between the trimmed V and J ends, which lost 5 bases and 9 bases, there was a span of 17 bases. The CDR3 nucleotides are TGTGCCAGCAGCCACCGCGAGGAAGCGGGTTCACCCCTCCACTTT. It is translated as CASSHREEAGSPLHF.

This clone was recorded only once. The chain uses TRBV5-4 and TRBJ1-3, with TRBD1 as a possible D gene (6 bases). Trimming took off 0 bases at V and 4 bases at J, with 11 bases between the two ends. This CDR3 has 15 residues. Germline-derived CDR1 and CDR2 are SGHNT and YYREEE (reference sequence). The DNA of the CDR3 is TGTGCCAGCAGCTTGGCAGGGGCGCTAGGAAACACCATATATTTT. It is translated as CASSLAGALGNTIYF.